The entry below describes one T cell receptor (beta chain). Germline V gene sequence: CDR1 LNHNV, CDR2 YYDKDF (reference sequence). The CDR3 length is 15 residues. The V gene end was trimmed by 2 bases and the J gene end by 2 bases; junction bases not matched to a gene: 0. The data stem from a study of shared clonotypes between healthy human individuals. About the research overall: Participating donors consisted of two women and a few men aged 18 to 49.

The assay ran at deep level. The table came from immunoSEQ multiplex PCR; TCRdb's copy has only in-frame clones and leaves some out. The sample has 2.3 million or so clones; 85% to 95% are singletons. Material for sequencing was naive CD4+ T cells from PBMCs. Subset: CD45RA+ positively selected. The chain is built from TRBV15 and TRBJ2-5; 12 nucleotides line up with TRBD2. The TCR originated in a man younger than 35 in good health. Some clones in this sample may be carry-over from other donors' samples. CDR3 loop: CATSRLAGGQETQYF. CDR3 in DNA: TGTGCCACCAGCAGACTAGCGGGAGGGCAAGAGACCCAGTACTTC. The whole variable domain, filled in from reference TRBV15 and TRBJ2-5, reads DAMVIQNPRYQVTQFGKPVTLSCSQTLNHNVMYWYQQKSSQAPKLLFHYYDKDFNNEADTPDNFQSRRPNTSFCFLDIRSPGLGDTAMYLCATSRLAGGQETQYFGPGTRLLVL.